Each of the 24 T cell receptor beta chains below was sequenced from the same sample in a study of blood T cell repertoires in COVID-19. Measured with immunoSEQ multiplex PCR; TCRdb has only the in-frame clones, and not every one. The table shows some 200,000 clones, with 80% to 90% occurring only once. Sequencing was carried out using PBMCs or T cells enriched from blood (not recorded which). The receptors stem from a woman between 50 and 59 years old who had been exposed to COVID-19.

This chain joins TRBV6-6 and TRBJ1-1, with 9 positions matching TRBD1. Germline trimming cut 5 bases from V and 2 bases from J; bases unmatched to any gene: 3. The CDR3 consists of 14 residues. Germline V gene data show CDR1 as MNHNY and CDR2 as SVGAGI (reference sequence). CDR3 sequence reads: CASSDRGGNTEAFF. CDR3 DNA sequence: TGTGCCAGCAGTGACAGGGGGGGAAACACTGAAGCTTTCTTT.

The V gene is TRBV4-1, the J gene TRBJ1-4; the D gene is possibly TRBD1 (5 bases). The CDR3 loop spans 15 amino acids. Germline CDR1 and CDR2: MGHRA and YSYEKL. V was cut by 0 bases and J by 8 bases, with 13 bases left in between. In DNA, the CDR3 is TGCGCCAGCAGCCAAGATGGGGCAGGTGCCGAAAAACTGTTTTTT. It yields the protein CASSQDGAGAEKLFF.

This clone has just a few counts. The chain is built from TRBV2 and TRBJ1-1; D may be TRBD1 (6 bases). Trimming removed 9 bases from V and 6 bases from J, with 8 bases in between. This CDR3 region has 10 residues. The germline gives CDR1 SNHLY, CDR2 FYNNEI. The CDR3 loop reads CASSGAEAFF. For the CDR3, the DNA is TGTGCCAGTTCAGGGGCTGAAGCTTTCTTT.

Concerning this clone itself: The identical CDR3 is also encoded by other nucleotide sequences in the sample. This chain uses TRBV5-1 with TRBJ1-5; D not resolved. From germline, CDR1 is SGHRS and CDR2 YFSETQ. The V end lost 2 bases, the J end lost 3 bases, and 9 bases lay between the germline ends. This CDR3 is built from 14 residues. The CDR3: CASSLEGNNQPQHF. The CDR3 DNA sequence: TGCGCCAGCAGCTTAGAGGGCAACAATCAGCCCCAGCATTTT.

This clone was counted once. The chain's CDR3 is CASSRRTETYEQYF. CDR3 in DNA: TGCGCCAGCAGCCGACGGACAGAGACCTACGAGCAGTACTTC. V is TRBV5-1 and J is TRBJ2-7; possible D gene TRBD1, 6 bases. Trimming cost V 4 bases and J 2 bases, with 13 bases left between them. Per germline, CDR1 SGHRS and CDR2 YFSETQ. The CDR3 spans 14 residues.

To note about this clone: The sample holds other DNA sequences that translate to the same CDR3. The CDR3 is CASSLQVNTEAFF. The CDR3 nucleotides read TGTGCCAGCAGTCTTCAGGTGAACACTGAAGCTTTCTTT. This sequence joins TRBV12-3 or TRBV12-4 and TRBJ1-1; D not resolved. The V end was cut by 5 bases, the J end by 0 bases, with 7 bases between. This CDR3 region has 13 residues.

The chain employs TRBV6-1 and TRBJ2-7, with 7 bases matching TRBD1. V gave up 1 base and J gave up 0 bases; unmatched junction bases: 0. This CDR3 contains 14 residues. Germline V gene lookup returns CDR1 MNHNS and CDR2 SASEGT. CDR3 protein: CASSEGDSSYEQYF. The CDR3 nucleotides are TGTGCCAGCAGTGAAGGGGACAGCTCCTACGAGCAGTACTTC.

The V and J genes are TRBV12-5 and TRBJ1-2; 7 bases agree with TRBD1. Looked up from germline, CDR1 is LGHNT and CDR2 is FRNRAP. This CDR3 region has 15 residues. The V gene end was trimmed by 3 bases and the J gene end by 2 bases; junction bases not matched to a gene: 6. The CDR3 sequence is CASGLNRGKNYGYTF. CDR3 nucleotide sequence: TGTGCTAGTGGTTTAAACAGGGGTAAGAACTATGGCTACACCTTC.

This sequence joins TRBV5-5 and TRBJ1-6, with 7 bases fitting TRBD1. The CDR3 covers 14 residues. Germline loops: CDR1 SGHKS, CDR2 YYEKEE (reference sequence). The J segment lost 8 bases and the V segment lost 5 bases, leaving 7 bases of the junction unmatched. The chain's CDR3 is CASSSQGMDSPLHF. The CDR3 region has the DNA TGTGCCAGCAGTTCACAGGGGATGGATTCACCCCTCCACTTT. Variable domain in full (rest from reference TRBV5-5 and TRBJ1-6): DAGVTQSPTHLIKTRGQQVTLRCSPISGHKSVSWYQQVLGQGPQFIFQYYEKEERGRGNFPDRFSARQFPNYSSELNVNALLLGDSALYLCASSSQGMDSPLHFGNGTRLTVT.

This clone was detected a few times. This chain uses TRBV5-4 with TRBJ1-1; 7 bases match TRBD1. The trim removed 4 bases at V and 5 bases at J, leaving 8 bases unmatched. CDR1 is SGHNT, CDR2 YYREEE, per germline (reference sequence). CDR3 size: 14 residues. DNA for the CDR3: TGTGCCAGCAGCCTCACAGGGGATCGGACTGAAGCTTTCTTT. The encoded protein is CASSLTGDRTEAFF.

This rearrangement joins TRBV30 to TRBJ2-5; D is perhaps TRBD2 (5 bases). Trimming took off 7 bases at V and 5 bases at J, with 14 bases between the two ends. Germline V gene lookup returns CDR1 GTSNPN and CDR2 SVGIG (reference sequence). The CDR3 has 12 residues. The CDR3 DNA follows: TGTGCCTCTAGCACGTCCGGGGAGACCCAGTACTTC. Its protein is CASSTSGETQYF.

Here the CDR3 reads CAWRQGMAEAFF. CDR3 DNA sequence: TGTGCCTGGAGGCAGGGGATGGCTGAAGCTTTCTTT. V usage is TRBV30 and J usage is TRBJ1-1, with D perhaps matching TRBD1 (6 bases). Germline values: CDR1 GTSNPN, CDR2 SVGIG (reference sequence). V dropped 3 bases and J dropped 6 bases, with 11 bases sitting between them. The CDR3 runs 12 residues.

The chain employs TRBV7-9 and TRBJ1-2; D is possibly TRBD1 (6 bases). Trimming removed 2 bases at V and 4 bases at J, with 8 bases between. The CDR3 is made up of 13 amino acids. Per the germline V gene, CDR1 is SEHNR and CDR2 is FQNEAQ (reference sequence). Here the CDR3 DNA reads TGTGCCAGCAGCTTACCGGACAGCTATGGCTACACCTTC. Translated, it gives CASSLPDSYGYTF.

The rearrangement uses TRBV6-6 and TRBJ2-1; TRBD2 might be the D (6 bases). The CDR3 is made up of 16 amino acids. V lost 6 bases and J lost 5, with 20 bases in between. The germline V gene encodes CDR1 MNHNY and CDR2 SVGAGI (reference sequence). The CDR3 region has the DNA TGTGCCAGCAGATCCGGGGGATACGGGGTACACAATGAGCAGTTCTTC. It specifies CASRSGGYGVHNEQFF.

This clone was seen a handful of times. This chain joins TRBV25-1 and TRBJ1-6; 11 bases align to TRBD1. The ends lost 7 bases at V and 9 bases at J; junction bases unmatched: 5. In germline, CDR1 is MGHDK, CDR2 SYGVNS. The CDR3 loop spans 14 amino acids. CDR3 nucleotides: TGTGCCAGCAACCTGGGGACAGGGGGTTCACCCCTCCACTTT. Its translation: CASNLGTGGSPLHF.

This chain joins TRBV5-4 and TRBJ2-2, with 9 bases lining up with TRBD1. Germline lookup yields CDR1 SGHNT and CDR2 YYREEE (reference sequence). V gave up 3 bases and J gave up 5 bases; unmatched junction bases: 5. The length of the CDR3 is 15 residues. The CDR3 sequence: CASSWDRERTGELFF. The CDR3 DNA sequence: TGTGCCAGCAGCTGGGACAGGGAGAGAACCGGGGAGCTGTTTTTT.

The V call is TRBV5-4, the J call TRBJ1-2, with 8 bases identical to TRBD1. Germline-derived CDR1 and CDR2 are SGHNT and YYREEE (reference sequence). V shed 3 bases, J shed 4 bases, and the junction held 8 bases outside the gene matches. CDR3 size: 15 residues. The CDR3 DNA sequence: TGTGCCAGCAGCTCCGGTCGACAGGGGCCCTATGGCTACACCTTC. It encodes CASSSGRQGPYGYTF.

This clone was seen more than once but under ten times. The chain couples TRBV5-5 to TRBJ1-1, with 7 bases matching TRBD1. The V segment lost 3 bases and the J segment 5 bases; nucleotides outside the gene matches: 4. The CDR3 covers 13 residues. Per the germline V gene, CDR1 is SGHKS and CDR2 is YYEKEE (reference sequence). CDR3 DNA: TGTGCCAGCAGCTCACAGGGGTTAACTGAAGCTTTCTTT. This sequence encodes CASSSQGLTEAFF.

The chain carries TRBV5-1 and TRBJ1-4; no clear D gene. This CDR3 is 15 amino acids long. V was cut by 7 bases and J by 4 bases, with 17 bases left in between. CDR1 is SGHRS and CDR2 is YFSETQ in the germline V gene. The CDR3 DNA reads as TGCGCCAGCGCTCTAAGCGGGCTCCATAATGAAAAACTGTTTTTT. Protein sequence: CASALSGLHNEKLFF.

The chain couples TRBV9 to TRBJ2-7; 10 bases fit TRBD1. Germline V lookup: CDR1 SGDLS, CDR2 YYNGEE. This CDR3 region has 13 residues. The J segment lost 8 bases and the V segment lost 3 bases, leaving 5 bases of the junction unmatched. The CDR3 coding sequence is TGTGCCAGCAGCGGGACAGGGGGGCTTAAGCAGTACTTC. Protein: CASSGTGGLKQYF.

The chain links TRBV24-1 to TRBJ2-7, with 10 positions matching TRBD1. The CDR3 runs to 13 residues. Trimming removed 7 bases from V and 3 bases from J; junction bases left unmatched: 2. The germline CDR1 and CDR2 sequences are KGHDR and SFDVKD. CDR3 DNA: TGTGCCACCAGCAGGACAGGGGGCTACGAGCAGTACTTC. Translation: CATSRTGGYEQYF.

This clone was counted a few times. This chain links TRBV6-6 with TRBJ1-2, with D perhaps matching TRBD1 (5 bases). Germline CDR1 MNHNY, CDR2 SVGAGI (reference sequence). This CDR3 contains 13 residues. V was trimmed by 9 bases and J by 4 bases, leaving 15 bases between them. Written as DNA, the CDR3 is TGTGCCAGAGGGCAGGGCATGGGCTATGGCTACACCTTC. This encodes CARGQGMGYGYTF.

The J gene is TRBJ2-7, the V gene TRBV12-3 or TRBV12-4; D uncertain. This CDR3 is 12 amino acids long. V was shortened by 4 bases and J by 2 bases, with 6 bases between the two germline ends. CDR3 coding DNA: TGTGCCAGCAGTTCTGGGCCCTACGAGCAGTACTTC. It yields the protein CASSSGPYEQYF.

The gene calls are TRBV5-5 and TRBJ1-1; tentative D call: TRBD1 (5 bases). V was pared by 2 bases and J by 3 bases, with 5 bases between. CDR3 size: 12 residues. Looked up from germline, CDR1 is SGHKS and CDR2 is YYEKEE (reference sequence). The DNA for the CDR3 is TGTGCCAGCAGCTTAGGGGACACTGAAGCTTTCTTT. Protein: CASSLGDTEAFF.